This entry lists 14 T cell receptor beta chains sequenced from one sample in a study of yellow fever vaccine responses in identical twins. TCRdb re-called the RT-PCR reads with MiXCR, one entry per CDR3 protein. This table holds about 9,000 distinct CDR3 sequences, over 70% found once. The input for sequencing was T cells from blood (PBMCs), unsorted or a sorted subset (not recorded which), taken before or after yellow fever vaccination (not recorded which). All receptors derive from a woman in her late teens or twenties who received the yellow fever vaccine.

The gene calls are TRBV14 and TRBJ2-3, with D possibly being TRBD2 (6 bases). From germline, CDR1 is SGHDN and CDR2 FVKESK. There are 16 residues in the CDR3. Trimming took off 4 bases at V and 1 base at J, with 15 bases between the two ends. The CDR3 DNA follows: TGTGCCAGCAGCCCATGGAGGCCGGGAGGCACAGATACGCAGTATTTT. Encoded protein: CASSPWRPGGTDTQYF.

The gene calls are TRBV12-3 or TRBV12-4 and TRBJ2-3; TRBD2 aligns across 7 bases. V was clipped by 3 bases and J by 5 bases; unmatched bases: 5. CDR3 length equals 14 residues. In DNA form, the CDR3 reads TGTGCCAGCAGTTTCAGCGGGGCGGTAGATACGCAGTATTTT. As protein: CASSFSGAVDTQYF.

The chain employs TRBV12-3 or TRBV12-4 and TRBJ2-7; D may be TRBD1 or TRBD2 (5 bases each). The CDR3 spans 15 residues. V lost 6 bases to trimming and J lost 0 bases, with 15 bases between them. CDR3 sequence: CASRPQGPNSYEQYF. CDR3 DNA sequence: TGTGCCAGCAGGCCCCAGGGACCTAACTCCTACGAGCAGTACTTC.

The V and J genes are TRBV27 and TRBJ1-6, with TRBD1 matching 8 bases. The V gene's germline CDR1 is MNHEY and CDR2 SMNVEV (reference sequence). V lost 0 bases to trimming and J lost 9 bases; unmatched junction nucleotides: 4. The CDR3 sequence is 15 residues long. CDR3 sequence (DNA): TGTGCCAGCAGTTTATCGTGGACAGGGCCTTCACCCCTCCACTTT. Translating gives CASSLSWTGPSPLHF.

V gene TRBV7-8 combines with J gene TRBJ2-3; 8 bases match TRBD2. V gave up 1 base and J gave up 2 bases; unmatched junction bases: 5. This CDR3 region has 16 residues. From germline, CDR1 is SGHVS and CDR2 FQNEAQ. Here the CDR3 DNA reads TGTGCCAGCAGCTTAGGTTTAGCGGGGATCACAGATACGCAGTATTTT. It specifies CASSLGLAGITDTQYF.

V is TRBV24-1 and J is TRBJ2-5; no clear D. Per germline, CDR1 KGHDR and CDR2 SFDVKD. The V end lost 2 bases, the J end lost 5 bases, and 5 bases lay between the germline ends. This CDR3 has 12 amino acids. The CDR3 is CATSDSVETQYF. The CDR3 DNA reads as TGTGCCACCAGTGATTCGGTTGAGACCCAGTACTTC.

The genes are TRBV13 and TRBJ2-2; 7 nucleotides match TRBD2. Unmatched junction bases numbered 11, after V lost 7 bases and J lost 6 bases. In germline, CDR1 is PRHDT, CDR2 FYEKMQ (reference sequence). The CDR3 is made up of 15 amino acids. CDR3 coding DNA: TGTGCCAGCATTATAACGGGAGGCGGTCCCGGGGAGCTGTTTTTT. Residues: CASIITGGGPGELFF.

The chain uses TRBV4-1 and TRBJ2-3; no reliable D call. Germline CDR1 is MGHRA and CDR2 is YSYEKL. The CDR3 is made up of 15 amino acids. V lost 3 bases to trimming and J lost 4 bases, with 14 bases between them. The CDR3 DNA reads TGCGCCAGCAGCCATAACCAGAATTTTGCAGATACGCAGTATTTT. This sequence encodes CASSHNQNFADTQYF.

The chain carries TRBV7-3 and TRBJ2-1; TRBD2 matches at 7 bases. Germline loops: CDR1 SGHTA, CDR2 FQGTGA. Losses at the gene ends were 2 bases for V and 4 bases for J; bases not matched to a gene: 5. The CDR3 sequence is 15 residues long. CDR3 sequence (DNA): TGTGCCAGCAGCTTAGGGGCTAGCGGTTACAATGAGCAGTTCTTC. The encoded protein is CASSLGASGYNEQFF.

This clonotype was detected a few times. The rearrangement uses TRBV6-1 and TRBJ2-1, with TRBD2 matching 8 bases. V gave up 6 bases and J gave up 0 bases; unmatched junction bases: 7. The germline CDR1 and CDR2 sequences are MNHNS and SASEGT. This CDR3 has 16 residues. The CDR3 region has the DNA TGTGCCAGCAGCCAGGCCGGGACTAGCTCCTACAATGAGCAGTTCTTC. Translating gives CASSQAGTSSYNEQFF.

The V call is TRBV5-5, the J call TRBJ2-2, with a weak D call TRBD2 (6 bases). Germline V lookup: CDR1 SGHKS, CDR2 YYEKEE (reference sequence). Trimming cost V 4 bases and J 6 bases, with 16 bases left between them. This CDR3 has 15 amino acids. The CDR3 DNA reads TGTGCCAGCAGCGCATTAGCGGTGGTGTCCGGGGAGCTGTTTTTT. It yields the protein CASSALAVVSGELFF.

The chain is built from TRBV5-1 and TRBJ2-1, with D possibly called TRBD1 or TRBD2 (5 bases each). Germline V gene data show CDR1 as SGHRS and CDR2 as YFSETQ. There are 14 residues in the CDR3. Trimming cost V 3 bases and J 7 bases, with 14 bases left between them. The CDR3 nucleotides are TGCGCCAGCAGCTCCTCGGGGCTTATGAATGAGCAGTTCTTC. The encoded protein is CASSSSGLMNEQFF.

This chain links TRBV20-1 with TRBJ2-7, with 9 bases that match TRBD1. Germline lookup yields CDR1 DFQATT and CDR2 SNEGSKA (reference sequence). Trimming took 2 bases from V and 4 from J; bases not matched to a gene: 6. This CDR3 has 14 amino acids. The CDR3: CSARSGDREYEQYF. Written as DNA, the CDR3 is TGCAGTGCTAGATCGGGGGACAGGGAATACGAGCAGTACTTC.

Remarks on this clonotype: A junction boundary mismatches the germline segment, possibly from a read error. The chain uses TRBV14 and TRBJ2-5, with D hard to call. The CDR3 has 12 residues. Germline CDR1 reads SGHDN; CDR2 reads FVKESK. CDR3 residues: CASSLRQEPQYF. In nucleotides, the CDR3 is TGTGCCAGCAGCCTACGGCAAGAGCCCCAGTACTTC.